The 3 T cell receptor beta chains presented below share a single source sample, sequenced in a study of blood T cell repertoires in COVID-19. The table came from immunoSEQ multiplex PCR; TCRdb's copy has only in-frame clones and leaves some out. There are 150,000 to 200,000 clones in the sample; about 85% occur only once, and roughly 21% lies in the top ten. The sample was peripheral blood. Receptors were obtained from a man aged 60 to 69 with active or convalescent COVID-19.

The table lists this clone with a count of one. The chain carries TRBV5-1 and TRBJ1-4; D is unclear. Germline CDR1 SGHRS, CDR2 YFSETQ. Trimming took off 4 bases at V and 10 bases at J, with 14 bases between the two ends. CDR3 length: 13 amino acids. CDR3 residues: CASSEPQVGKLFF. The CDR3 nucleotides read TGCGCCAGCAGCGAGCCCCAGGTCGGAAAACTGTTTTTT.

The V and J genes are TRBV5-5 and TRBJ2-7; D perhaps matches TRBD1 (5 bases). The CDR3 has 12 residues. Between the trimmed V and J ends, which lost 2 bases and 4 bases, there was a span of 7 bases. Germline lookup yields CDR1 SGHKS and CDR2 YYEKEE (reference sequence). Here the CDR3 reads CASSFTGYEQYF. For the CDR3, the DNA is TGTGCCAGCAGCTTTACAGGTTACGAGCAGTACTTC.

In this sample, this clone turned up a few times. The V call is TRBV15, the J call TRBJ1-1; D possibly corresponds to TRBD1 (5 bases). Germline V gene data show CDR1 as LNHNV and CDR2 as YYDKDF (reference sequence). The CDR3 is made up of 14 amino acids. V was cut by 1 base and J by 1 base, with 7 bases left in between. The CDR3 region is CATSRVRGNTEAFF. Written as DNA, the CDR3 is TGTGCCACCAGCAGAGTTAGGGGGAACACTGAAGCTTTCTTT.